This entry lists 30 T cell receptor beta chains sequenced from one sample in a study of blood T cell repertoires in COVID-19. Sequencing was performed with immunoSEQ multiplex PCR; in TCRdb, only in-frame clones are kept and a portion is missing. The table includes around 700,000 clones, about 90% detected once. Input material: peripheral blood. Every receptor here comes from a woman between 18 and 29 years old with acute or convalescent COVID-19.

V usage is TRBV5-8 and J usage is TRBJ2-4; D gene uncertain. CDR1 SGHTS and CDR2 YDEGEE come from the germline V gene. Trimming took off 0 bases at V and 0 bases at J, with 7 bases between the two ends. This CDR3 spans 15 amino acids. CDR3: CASSLARLAKNIQYF. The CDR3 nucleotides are TGTGCCAGCAGCTTGGCTAGGTTAGCCAAAAACATTCAGTACTTC.

The CDR3 reads CASSLRHPRPEQYF. The CDR3 bases are TGTGCCAGCAGCTTGAGGCACCCGAGGCCCGAGCAGTACTTC. This sequence joins TRBV13 and TRBJ2-7, with D unclear. This CDR3 region has 14 residues. Germline V gives CDR1 PRHDT, CDR2 FYEKMQ (reference sequence). V gave up 3 bases and J gave up 6 bases, with 15 bases separating them.

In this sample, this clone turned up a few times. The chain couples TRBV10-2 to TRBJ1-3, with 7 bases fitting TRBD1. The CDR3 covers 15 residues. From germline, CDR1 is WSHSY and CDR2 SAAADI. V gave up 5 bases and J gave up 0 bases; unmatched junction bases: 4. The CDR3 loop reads CASSLAGGSGNTIYF. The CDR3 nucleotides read TGCGCCAGCAGTCTCGCAGGGGGCTCTGGAAACACCATATATTTT.

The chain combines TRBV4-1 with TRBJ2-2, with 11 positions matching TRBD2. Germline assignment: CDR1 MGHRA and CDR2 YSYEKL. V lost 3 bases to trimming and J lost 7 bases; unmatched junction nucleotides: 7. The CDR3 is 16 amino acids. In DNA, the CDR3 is TGCGCCAGCAGCCAGCCCCTACTAGCGGGGGACGGGGAGCTGTTTTTT. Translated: CASSQPLLAGDGELFF.

The CDR3 loop is CASSLAGQASDTQYF. The DNA for the CDR3 is TGCGCCAGCAGCTTGGCCGGACAGGCCTCGGATACGCAGTATTTT. The chain couples TRBV5-1 to TRBJ2-3, with 7 bases lining up with TRBD1. The CDR3 is made up of 15 amino acids. The germline V gene has CDR1 SGHRS and CDR2 YFSETQ. The V and J ends lost 0 bases and 6 bases, in that order; junction bases with no gene match: 7.

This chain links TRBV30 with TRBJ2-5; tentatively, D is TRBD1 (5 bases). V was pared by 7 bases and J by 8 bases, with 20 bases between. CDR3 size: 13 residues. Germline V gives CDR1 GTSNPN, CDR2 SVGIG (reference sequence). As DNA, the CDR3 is TGTGCCTCGGGTGGGGCAGTTAGGTCCACCCAGTACTTC. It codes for CASGGAVRSTQYF.

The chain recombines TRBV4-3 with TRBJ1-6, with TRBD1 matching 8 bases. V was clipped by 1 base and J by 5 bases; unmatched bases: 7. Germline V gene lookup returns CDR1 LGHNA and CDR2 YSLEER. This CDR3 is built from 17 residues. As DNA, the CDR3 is TGCGCCAGCAGCCAAGGGGACAGGTTGTTAGATAATTCACCCCTCCACTTT. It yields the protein CASSQGDRLLDNSPLHF.

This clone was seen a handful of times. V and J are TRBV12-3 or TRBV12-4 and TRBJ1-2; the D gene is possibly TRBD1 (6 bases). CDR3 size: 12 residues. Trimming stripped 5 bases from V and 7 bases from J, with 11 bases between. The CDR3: CASSPRGGGYTF. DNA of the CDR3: TGTGCCAGCAGTCCGAGGGGGGGTGGCTACACCTTC.

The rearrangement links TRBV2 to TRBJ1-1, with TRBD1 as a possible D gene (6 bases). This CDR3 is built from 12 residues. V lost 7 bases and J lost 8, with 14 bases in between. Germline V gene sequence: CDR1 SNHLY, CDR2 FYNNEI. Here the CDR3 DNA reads TGTGCCAGCACCTCCGATGGGACAGAAGCTTTCTTT. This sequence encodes CASTSDGTEAFF.

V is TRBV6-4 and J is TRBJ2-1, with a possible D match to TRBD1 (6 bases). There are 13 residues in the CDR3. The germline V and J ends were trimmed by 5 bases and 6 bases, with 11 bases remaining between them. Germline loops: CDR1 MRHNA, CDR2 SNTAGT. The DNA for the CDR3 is TGTGCCAGCAGTTGGGAAGGGGGCAATGAGCAGTTCTTC. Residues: CASSWEGGNEQFF.

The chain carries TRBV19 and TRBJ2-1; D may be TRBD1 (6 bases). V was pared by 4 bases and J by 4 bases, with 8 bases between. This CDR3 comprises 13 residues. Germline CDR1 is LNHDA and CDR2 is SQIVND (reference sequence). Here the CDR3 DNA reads TGTGCCAGTAGTAGGACAGTATACAATGAGCAGTTCTTC. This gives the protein CASSRTVYNEQFF.

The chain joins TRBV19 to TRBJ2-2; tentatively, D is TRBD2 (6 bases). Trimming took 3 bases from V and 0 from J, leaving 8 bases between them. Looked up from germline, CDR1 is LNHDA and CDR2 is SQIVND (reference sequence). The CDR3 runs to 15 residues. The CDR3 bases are TGTGCCAGTAGTATGGGCGGGACGAACACCGGGGAGCTGTTTTTT. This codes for CASSMGGTNTGELFF.

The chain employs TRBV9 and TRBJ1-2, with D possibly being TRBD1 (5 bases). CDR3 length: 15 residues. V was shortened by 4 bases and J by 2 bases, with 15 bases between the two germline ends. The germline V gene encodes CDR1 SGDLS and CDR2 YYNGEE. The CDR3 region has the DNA TGTGCCAGCAGCCCCTGGGAGGGGACGAACTATGGCTACACCTTC. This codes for CASSPWEGTNYGYTF.

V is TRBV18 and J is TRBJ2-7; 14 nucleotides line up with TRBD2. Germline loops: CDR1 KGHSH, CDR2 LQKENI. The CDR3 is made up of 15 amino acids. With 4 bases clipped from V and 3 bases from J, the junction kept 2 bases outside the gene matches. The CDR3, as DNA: TGTGCCAGCTCACAAGGGACTAGCGGGGGCTACGAGCAGTACTTC. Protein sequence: CASSQGTSGGYEQYF.

CDR3 protein: CASSPSGGAIHEQYF. The DNA of the CDR3 is TGCGCCAGCAGCCCCTCTGGGGGGGCGATCCACGAGCAGTACTTC. The V gene is TRBV4-3, the J gene TRBJ2-7, with D possibly matching TRBD2 (7 bases). The CDR3 extends over 15 amino acids. Germline CDR1 and CDR2: LGHNA and YSLEER. V lost 4 bases and J 5 bases, leaving 18 bases between the germline ends.

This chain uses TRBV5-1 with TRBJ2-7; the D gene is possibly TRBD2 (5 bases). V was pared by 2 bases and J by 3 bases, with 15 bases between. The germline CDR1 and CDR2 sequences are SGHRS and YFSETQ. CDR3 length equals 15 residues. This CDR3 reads CASSFLSLGLYEQYF. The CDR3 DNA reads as TGCGCCAGCAGCTTTTTAAGTCTCGGACTCTACGAGCAGTACTTC.

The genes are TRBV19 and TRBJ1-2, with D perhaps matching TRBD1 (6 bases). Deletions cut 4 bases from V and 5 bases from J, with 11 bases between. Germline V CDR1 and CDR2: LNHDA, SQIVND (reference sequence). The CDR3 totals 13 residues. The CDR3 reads CASSKAGAYGYTF. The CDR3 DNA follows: TGTGCCAGTAGTAAGGCAGGGGCATATGGCTACACCTTC.

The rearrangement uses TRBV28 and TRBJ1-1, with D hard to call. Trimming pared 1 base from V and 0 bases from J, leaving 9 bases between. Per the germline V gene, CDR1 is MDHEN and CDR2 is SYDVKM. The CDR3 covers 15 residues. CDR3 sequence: CASSLFPPMNTEAFF. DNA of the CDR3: TGTGCCAGCAGTTTATTTCCCCCCATGAACACTGAAGCTTTCTTT.

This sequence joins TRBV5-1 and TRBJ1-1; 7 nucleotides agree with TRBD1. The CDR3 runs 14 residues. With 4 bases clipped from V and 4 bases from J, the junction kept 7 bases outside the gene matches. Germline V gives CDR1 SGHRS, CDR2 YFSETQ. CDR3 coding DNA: TGCGCCAGCAGCCCAACAGGGGTAGGCACTGAAGCTTTCTTT. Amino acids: CASSPTGVGTEAFF.

CDR3: CASSSTGSDYGYTF. In DNA form, the CDR3 reads TGTGCCAGCAGCTCAACAGGGTCGGACTATGGCTACACCTTC. This chain joins TRBV5-5 and TRBJ1-2; tentatively, D is TRBD1 (6 bases). Looked up from germline, CDR1 is SGHKS and CDR2 is YYEKEE (reference sequence). The CDR3 covers 14 residues. V gave up 3 bases and J gave up 3 bases, with 12 bases separating them.

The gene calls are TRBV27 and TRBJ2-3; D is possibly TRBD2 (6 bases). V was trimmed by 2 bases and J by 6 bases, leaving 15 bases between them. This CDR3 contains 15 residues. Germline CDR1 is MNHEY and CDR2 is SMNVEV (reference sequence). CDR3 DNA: TGTGCCAGCAGTTTAGAATTTGGGGGGTGGGATACGCAGTATTTT. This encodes CASSLEFGGWDTQYF.

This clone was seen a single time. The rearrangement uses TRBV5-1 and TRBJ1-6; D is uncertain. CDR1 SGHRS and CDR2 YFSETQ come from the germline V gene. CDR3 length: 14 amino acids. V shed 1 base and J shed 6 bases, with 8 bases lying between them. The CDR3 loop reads CASSLYEVNSPLHF. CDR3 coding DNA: TGCGCCAGCAGCTTGTATGAGGTTAATTCACCCCTCCACTTT.

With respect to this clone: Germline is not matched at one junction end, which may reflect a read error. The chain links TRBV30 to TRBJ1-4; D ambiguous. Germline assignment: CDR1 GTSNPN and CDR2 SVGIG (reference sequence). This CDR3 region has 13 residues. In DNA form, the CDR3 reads TGTGCCTGGAGTCGGGAGACTAACGAAAAACTGTTTTTT. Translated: CAWSRETNEKLFF.

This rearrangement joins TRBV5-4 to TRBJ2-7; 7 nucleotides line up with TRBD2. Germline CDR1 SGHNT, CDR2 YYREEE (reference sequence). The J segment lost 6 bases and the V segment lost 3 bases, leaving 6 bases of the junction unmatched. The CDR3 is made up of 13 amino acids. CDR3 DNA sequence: TGTGCCAGCAGCTCTCAGGGCGGGGGCGAGCAGTACTTC. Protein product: CASSSQGGGEQYF. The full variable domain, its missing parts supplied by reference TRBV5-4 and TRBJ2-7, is ETGVTQSPTHLIKTRGQQVTLRCSSQSGHNTVSWYQQALGQGPQFIFQYYREEENGRGNFPPRFSGLQFPNYSSELNVNALELDDSALYLCASSSQGGGEQYFGPGTRLTVT.

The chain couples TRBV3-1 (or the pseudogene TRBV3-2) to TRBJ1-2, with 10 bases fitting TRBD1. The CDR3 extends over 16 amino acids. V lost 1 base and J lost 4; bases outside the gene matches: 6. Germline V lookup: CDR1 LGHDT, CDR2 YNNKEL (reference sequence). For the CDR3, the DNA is TGTGCCAGCAGCCAAGCGACAGGGGGCCTCGGCTATGGCTACACCTTC. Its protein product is CASSQATGGLGYGYTF.

The CDR3 region has the DNA TGTGCCAGCAGCTTCTCCTGGGACGACAGGGCCGATCAGCCCCAGCATTTT. Its translation is CASSFSWDDRADQPQHF. This chain uses TRBV5-6 with TRBJ1-5; 7 positions match TRBD1. The CDR3 length is 17 residues. CDR1 and CDR2 (germline): SGHDT, YYEEEE. Losses at the gene ends were 2 bases for V and 5 bases for J; bases not matched to a gene: 13.

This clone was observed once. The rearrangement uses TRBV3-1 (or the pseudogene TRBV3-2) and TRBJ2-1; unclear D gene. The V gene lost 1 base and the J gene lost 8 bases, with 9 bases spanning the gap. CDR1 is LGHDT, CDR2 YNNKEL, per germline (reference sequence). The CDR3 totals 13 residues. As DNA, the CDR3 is TGTGCCAGCAGCCAAGGGCTCTCGTATGAGCAGTTCTTC. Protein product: CASSQGLSYEQFF.

DNA of the CDR3: TGCGCCAGCAGCCAAACGCAGGGATGGGATCAGCCCCAGCATTTT. Translated: CASSQTQGWDQPQHF. The chain couples TRBV4-3 to TRBJ1-5; the D gene is possibly TRBD1 (5 bases). CDR1 and CDR2 (germline): LGHNA, YSLEER. V gave up 2 bases and J gave up 5 bases, with 13 bases separating them. The CDR3 sequence is 15 residues long.

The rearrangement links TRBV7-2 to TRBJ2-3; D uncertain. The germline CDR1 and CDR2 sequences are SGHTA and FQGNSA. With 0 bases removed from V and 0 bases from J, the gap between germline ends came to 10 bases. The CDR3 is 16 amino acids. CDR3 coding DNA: TGTGCCAGCAGCTTAGCTGTAGCCTCTAGCACAGATACGCAGTATTTT. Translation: CASSLAVASSTDTQYF.

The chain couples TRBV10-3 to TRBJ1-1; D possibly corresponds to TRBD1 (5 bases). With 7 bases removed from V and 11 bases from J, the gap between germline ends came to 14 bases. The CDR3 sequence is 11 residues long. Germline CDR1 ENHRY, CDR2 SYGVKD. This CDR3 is CAIKWGGEAFF. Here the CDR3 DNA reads TGTGCCATCAAGTGGGGCGGAGAGGCTTTCTTT.